These 8 T cell receptor beta chains originate from one sample sequenced in a study of CD8 T cells in Susac syndrome. Reverse transcription of roughly 0.45 to 1 ug RNA used random hexamers. Each CDR3 protein is one row after TCRdb ran MiXCR on the immunoSEQ multiplex PCR reads. The table records under 350,000 distinct CDR3 sequences, roughly 94% of them present only once. Source material: CD4+ T cells from PBMCs. Receptors were obtained from a human donor with multiple sclerosis.

This rearrangement joins TRBV9 to TRBJ1-1, with D maybe TRBD1 (5 bases). Germline CDR1 SGDLS, CDR2 YYNGEE. V was pared by 0 bases and J by 2 bases, with 14 bases between. The CDR3 length is 16 residues. The CDR3 nucleotides are TGTGCCAGCAGCGTAGCGGGGGACGGGGCAAACACTGAAGCTTTCTTT. Translating gives CASSVAGDGANTEAFF.

The chain recombines TRBV24-1 with TRBJ2-5; 7 positions agree with TRBD2. The CDR3 covers 15 residues. The germline V gene encodes CDR1 KGHDR and CDR2 SFDVKD. The ends lost 3 bases at V and 2 bases at J; junction bases unmatched: 5. The CDR3 protein is CATSDPRGGQETQYF. The CDR3 region has the DNA TGTGCCACCAGTGATCCCCGGGGAGGGCAAGAGACCCAGTACTTC.

The gene calls are TRBV7-9 and TRBJ2-5, with 10 bases fitting TRBD2. The CDR3 loop spans 16 amino acids. Germline loops: CDR1 SEHNR, CDR2 FQNEAQ (reference sequence). J gave up 3 bases and V 4 bases, and 8 bases lay outside the gene matches. This chain's CDR3 is CASSSVLLAGKETQYF. The CDR3 DNA is TGTGCCAGCAGCTCGGTACTACTAGCGGGAAAAGAGACCCAGTACTTC. Full variable domain (missing parts from reference TRBV7-9 and TRBJ2-5): DTGVSQNPRHKITKRGQNVTFRCDPISEHNRLYWYRQTLGQGPEFLTYFQNEAQLEKSRLLSDRFSAERPKGSFSTLEIQRTEQGDSAMYLCASSSVLLAGKETQYFGPGTRLLVL.

The chain employs TRBV3-1 and TRBJ2-3, with 9 bases fitting TRBD2. The CDR3 is 16 amino acids. The J segment lost 1 base and the V segment lost 3 bases, leaving 5 bases of the junction unmatched. CDR1 is LGHDT and CDR2 is YNNKEL in the germline V gene (reference sequence). CDR3 in amino acids: CASSHYSGGGTDTQYF. The CDR3 region has the DNA TGTGCCAGCAGCCACTATAGCGGGGGAGGCACAGATACGCAGTATTTT.

The chain recombines TRBV5-1 with TRBJ1-1, with 7 bases matching TRBD1. Germline CDR1 is SGHRS and CDR2 is YFSETQ. Losses at the gene ends were 4 bases for V and 1 base for J; bases not matched to a gene: 19. This CDR3 spans 19 amino acids. The chain's CDR3 is CASSPRGRRGPGSNTEAFF. The CDR3 coding sequence is TGCGCCAGCAGCCCTAGGGGGCGACGGGGCCCTGGATCGAACACTGAAGCTTTCTTT.

The CDR3 sequence: CASSLQEETQYF. CDR3 coding DNA: TGTGCCAGCAGCTTACAAGAGGAGACCCAGTACTTC. V and J are TRBV11-3 and TRBJ2-5; D unresolved. The V end was cut by 2 bases, the J end by 5 bases, with 6 bases between. Germline CDR1 reads SGHNT; CDR2 reads YENEEA. This CDR3 spans 12 amino acids.

This chain links TRBV2 with TRBJ2-2; no clear D gene. Germline-derived CDR1 and CDR2 are SNHLY and FYNNEI. V lost 8 bases and J lost 6, with 10 bases in between. CDR3 length equals 12 residues. The chain's CDR3 is CASVQAAGELFF. CDR3 DNA sequence: TGTGCCAGCGTTCAGGCAGCCGGGGAGCTGTTTTTT.

This chain links TRBV20-1 with TRBJ2-1; TRBD2 matches at 9 bases. CDR1 is DFQATT, CDR2 SNEGSKA, per germline (reference sequence). The CDR3 length is 16 residues. V trimming: 2 bases; J trimming: 4 bases; junction bases outside the gene matches: 9. CDR3 nucleotide sequence: TGCAGTGCTAGATTTACCTCTAGCGGGACTTACAATGAGCAGTTCTTC. It encodes CSARFTSSGTYNEQFF.